What follows are 16 T cell receptor beta chains derived from one specimen sequenced in a study of blood T cell repertoires in COVID-19. The data were produced by immunoSEQ multiplex PCR, yet TCRdb's version contains in-frame clones alone and is incomplete. The top ten clones hold around 0.84% of a sample with 200,000 to 250,000 clones, approximately 90% of them seen once. The sample was peripheral blood. All receptors derive from a man in his 60s with COVID-19, enrolled during active disease.

This clone is a singleton in its sample. The V gene is TRBV5-1, the J gene TRBJ1-4; 7 bases agree with TRBD1. With 9 bases clipped from V and 3 bases from J, the junction kept 11 bases outside the gene matches. CDR3 length: 15 amino acids. The germline V gene encodes CDR1 SGHRS and CDR2 YFSETQ. The CDR3 region has the DNA TGCGCCACCCGCTTGGGGGACAGACCTAATGAAAAACTGTTTTTT. It encodes CATRLGDRPNEKLFF.

The rearrangement links TRBV24-1 to TRBJ1-2, with 9 bases lining up with TRBD1. This CDR3 is built from 15 residues. Trimming took 3 bases from V and 2 from J; bases not matched to a gene: 3. Germline CDR1 reads KGHDR; CDR2 reads SFDVKD. CDR3 loop: CATSDRQGGNYGYTF. The DNA of the CDR3 is TGTGCCACCAGTGATAGACAGGGGGGGAACTATGGCTACACCTTC.

The CDR3 DNA reads TGCGCCAGCAGGACAGGGGGGAACACCGGGGAGCTGTTTTTT. Its translation: CASRTGGNTGELFF. The chain links TRBV5-1 to TRBJ2-2, with 9 bases aligning to TRBD1. The trim removed 5 bases at V and 1 base at J, leaving 0 bases unmatched. Germline assignment: CDR1 SGHRS and CDR2 YFSETQ. The CDR3 has 14 residues. The full variable domain, rest sourced from reference TRBV5-1 and TRBJ2-2, is KAGVTQTPRYLIKTRGQQVTLSCSPISGHRSVSWYQQTPGQGLQFLFEYFSETQRNKGNFPGRFSGRQFSNSRSEMNVSTLELGDSALYLCASRTGGNTGELFFGEGSRLTVL.

This chain joins TRBV7-9 and TRBJ1-6, with D maybe TRBD1 (5 bases). Germline V gives CDR1 SEHNR, CDR2 FQNEAQ (reference sequence). CDR3 length: 13 amino acids. Between the trimmed V and J ends, which lost 3 bases and 11 bases, there was a span of 11 bases. For the CDR3, the DNA is TGTGCCAGCAGCTTGGGGCAGGGCGCACCCCTCCACTTT. This codes for CASSLGQGAPLHF.

The chain joins TRBV12-3 or TRBV12-4 to TRBJ1-4; D unresolved. The CDR3 has 12 residues. V dropped 6 bases and J dropped 8 bases, with 10 bases sitting between them. CDR3 sequence: CASSRTWEKLFF. The CDR3 DNA follows: TGTGCCAGCAGCCGGACTTGGGAAAAACTGTTTTTT.

V usage is TRBV20-1 and J usage is TRBJ1-1; D is possibly TRBD1 (5 bases). CDR3 length: 11 amino acids. The V gene's germline CDR1 is DFQATT and CDR2 SNEGSKA (reference sequence). CDR3 sequence (DNA): TGCGGGACCGGGGGTCTCAATGAAGCTTTCTTT. Its translation is CGTGGLNEAFF.

This chain uses TRBV19 with TRBJ2-1; 13 bases line up with TRBD2. Germline-derived CDR1 and CDR2 are LNHDA and SQIVND (reference sequence). The ends lost 4 bases at V and 4 bases at J; junction bases unmatched: 7. This CDR3 is built from 17 residues. CDR3 sequence reads: CASSRSTSGRHYNEQFF. The CDR3 DNA reads as TGTGCCAGTAGTAGATCGACTAGCGGGAGGCATTACAATGAGCAGTTCTTC.

In this sample, this clone turned up once. The chain combines TRBV6-5 with TRBJ2-6; D possibly corresponds to TRBD1 (6 bases). Between the trimmed V and J ends, which lost 6 bases and 2 bases, there was a span of 8 bases. Germline loops: CDR1 MNHEY, CDR2 SVGAGI. CDR3 length equals 14 residues. The CDR3 nucleotides are TGTGCCAGCAGCGGGACAACTGGGGCCAACGTCCTGACTTTC. Translating it yields CASSGTTGANVLTF.

This sequence joins TRBV5-1 and TRBJ1-2; the match to TRBD1 covers 7 bases. The length of the CDR3 is 14 residues. In germline, CDR1 is SGHRS, CDR2 YFSETQ. V shed 4 bases, J shed 8 bases, and the junction held 11 bases outside the gene matches. The CDR3 loop is CASSLVTGEGGYTF. The CDR3, as DNA: TGCGCCAGCAGCCTTGTTACAGGGGAAGGAGGCTACACCTTC.

The V and J genes are TRBV28 and TRBJ1-1, with D possibly TRBD1 on 6 matching bases. The CDR3 extends over 16 amino acids. Germline V gene data show CDR1 as MDHEN and CDR2 as SYDVKM. Trimming removed 5 bases from V and 5 bases from J, with 21 bases in between. The CDR3 loop is CASSPPRGTRGTEAFF. In DNA form, the CDR3 reads TGTGCCAGCAGTCCGCCCCGGGGGACTAGGGGGACTGAAGCTTTCTTT.

The J gene is TRBJ2-7, the V gene TRBV30, with D unresolved. The CDR3 has 11 amino acids. Germline V gives CDR1 GTSNPN, CDR2 SVGIG (reference sequence). Between the trimmed V and J ends, which lost 3 bases and 0 bases, there was a span of 3 bases. The CDR3: CAWSRSYEQYF. The CDR3 region has the DNA TGTGCCTGGAGCCGCTCCTACGAGCAGTACTTC. Full variable domain (remainder filled in from reference TRBV30 and TRBJ2-7): SQTIHQWPATLVQPVGSPLSLECTVEGTSNPNLYWYRQAAGRGLQLLFYSVGIGQISSEVPQNLSASRPQDRQFILSSKKLLLSDSGFYLCAWSRSYEQYFGPGTRLTVT.

This clone was counted between two and nine times. This chain connects TRBV2 to TRBJ2-7; 11 bases match TRBD1. The CDR3 has 14 amino acids. V gave up 6 bases and J gave up 0 bases; unmatched junction bases: 1. Germline CDR1 and CDR2: SNHLY and FYNNEI. This CDR3 is CASRGTGGSYEQYF. The CDR3 bases are TGTGCCAGCAGGGGGACAGGGGGCTCCTACGAGCAGTACTTC.

The chain carries TRBV27 and TRBJ2-2, with a tentative D call TRBD2 (5 bases). Trimming took 11 bases from V and 5 from J, leaving 15 bases between them. The CDR3 is 13 amino acids. Germline assignment: CDR1 MNHEY and CDR2 SMNVEV (reference sequence). The DNA for the CDR3 is TGTGCCGTCGGGCGTCGGGGAACCGGGGAGCTGTTTTTT. This sequence encodes CAVGRRGTGELFF.

The chain employs TRBV7-6 and TRBJ1-4; the D is unclear. The germline V gene has CDR1 SGHVS and CDR2 FNYEAQ. V lost 5 bases to trimming and J lost 9 bases, with 16 bases between them. This CDR3 region has 14 residues. The CDR3 region is CASSPDNIGKKLFF. DNA for the CDR3: TGTGCCAGCAGCCCAGACAATATCGGGAAAAAACTGTTTTTT.

This chain joins TRBV27 and TRBJ1-5; possible D gene TRBD1, 5 bases. This CDR3 spans 14 amino acids. CDR1 is MNHEY, CDR2 SMNVEV, per germline (reference sequence). V lost 5 bases and J lost 0, with 8 bases in between. CDR3 sequence: CASSRQYSNQPQHF. CDR3 in DNA: TGTGCCAGCAGTCGACAGTATAGCAATCAGCCCCAGCATTTT.

The chain couples TRBV27 to TRBJ1-1; 9 bases align to TRBD1. This CDR3 spans 13 amino acids. Per the germline V gene, CDR1 is MNHEY and CDR2 is SMNVEV (reference sequence). With 2 bases clipped from V and 11 bases from J, the junction kept 6 bases outside the gene matches. In DNA form, the CDR3 reads TGTGCCAGCAGTTTAGGGGGGACAGGGTATGCTTTCTTT. Its translation: CASSLGGTGYAFF.